Presented here are 2 T cell receptor beta chains from one specimen sequenced in a study of metastatic and nonmetastatic thyroid tumors. MiXCR was used by TCRdb to re-call the PCR reads. The profile shows about 93,000 clones, approximately 11% of them singletons. Patients had received no treatment of any kind before thyroid surgery. The material sequenced was blood. The receptors were sampled from a female donor with papillary thyroid cancer or a benign thyroid nodule (not recorded which). Some clones in this sample may be carry-over from other donors' samples.

This clone occurred many times. The genes are TRBV7-2 and TRBJ2-5; 7 nucleotides align to TRBD2. The CDR3 is made up of 14 amino acids. Trimming took 6 bases from V and 5 from J; bases not matched to a gene: 9. Germline CDR1 SGHTA, CDR2 FQGNSA. The CDR3 here is CASRSGTAQETQYF. CDR3 coding DNA: TGTGCCAGCAGAAGCGGGACGGCCCAGGAGACCCAGTACTTC. Combining the CDR3 with reference TRBV7-2 and TRBJ2-5 gives the whole variable domain GAGVSQSPSNKVTEKGKDVELRCDPISGHTALYWYRQSLGQGLEFLIYFQGNSAPDKSGLPSDRFSAERTGGSVSTLTIQRTQQEDSAVYLCASRSGTAQETQYFGPGTRLLVL.

The chain carries TRBV6-2 or TRBV6-3 and TRBJ2-5; 7 nucleotides align to TRBD2. Germline V gene lookup returns CDR1 MNHEY and CDR2 SVGEGT. V dropped 5 bases and J dropped 5; count of bases not matched to a gene: 2. CDR3 size: 12 residues. The CDR3 loop reads CASSRTRETQYF. The CDR3 DNA sequence: TGTGCCAGCAGTAGGACTAGGGAGACCCAGTACTTC.